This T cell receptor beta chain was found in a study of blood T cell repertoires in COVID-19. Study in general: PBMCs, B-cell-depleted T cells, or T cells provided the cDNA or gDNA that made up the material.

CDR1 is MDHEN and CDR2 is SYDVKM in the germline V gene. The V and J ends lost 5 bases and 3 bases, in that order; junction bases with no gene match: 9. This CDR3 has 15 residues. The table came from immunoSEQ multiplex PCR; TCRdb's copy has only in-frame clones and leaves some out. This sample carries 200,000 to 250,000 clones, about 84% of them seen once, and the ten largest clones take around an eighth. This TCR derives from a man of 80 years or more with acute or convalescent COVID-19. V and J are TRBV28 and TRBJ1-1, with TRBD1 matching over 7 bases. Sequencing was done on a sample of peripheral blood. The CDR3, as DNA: TGTGCCAGCAGTGGTACAGGGGAGGTCCACACTGAAGCTTTCTTT. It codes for CASSGTGEVHTEAFF.